This T cell receptor (beta chain) was documented in a study of early T cells in non-severe SARS-CoV-2 infection. On the study more broadly: Unpaired chains resulted from sequencing bulk RNA of unsorted whole blood.

Study-level findings and limits: Matching results from VDJdb favored anti-spike CD8 responses, leaving private and CD4 specificities undetected.

TCRdb reanalysed the 5' RACE reads using MiXCR and keeps one entry per CDR3 protein. Of 30,000 to 40,000 distinct CDR3 sequences listed, 4% to 5% were seen once; the top ten hold about 5.4%. The CDR3 covers 15 residues. Deletions cut 5 bases from V and 5 bases from J, with 16 bases between. This clonotype was picked up many times. Its antigen is not identified. The source material was whole blood. The TCR originated in an adult who was a healthcare worker with PCR-confirmed SARS-CoV-2 infection or an uninfected control (not recorded which). The chain is built from TRBV12-3 or TRBV12-4 and TRBJ1-5; D possibly corresponds to TRBD1 (5 bases). The CDR3 DNA follows: TGTGCCAGCAGTCCCCGGGGCCCGGGTTATCAGCCCCAGCATTTT. It specifies CASSPRGPGYQPQHF.